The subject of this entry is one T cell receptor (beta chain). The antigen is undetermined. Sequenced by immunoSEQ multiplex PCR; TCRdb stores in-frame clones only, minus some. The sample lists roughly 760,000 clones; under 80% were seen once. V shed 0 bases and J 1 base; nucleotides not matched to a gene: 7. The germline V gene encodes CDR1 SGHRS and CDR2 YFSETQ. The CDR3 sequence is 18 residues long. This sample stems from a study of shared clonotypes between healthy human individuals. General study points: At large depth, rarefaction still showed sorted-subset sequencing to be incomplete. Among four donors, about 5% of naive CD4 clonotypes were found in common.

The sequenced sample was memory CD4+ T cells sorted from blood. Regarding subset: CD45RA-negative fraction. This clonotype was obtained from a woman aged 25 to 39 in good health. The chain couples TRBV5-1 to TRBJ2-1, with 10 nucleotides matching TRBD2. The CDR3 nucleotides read TGCGCCAGCAGCTTGGCTCCTAGCGGGAGTGTATCCTACAATGAGCAGTTCTTC. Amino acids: CASSLAPSGSVSYNEQFF. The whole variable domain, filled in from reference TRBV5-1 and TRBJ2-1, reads KAGVTQTPRYLIKTRGQQVTLSCSPISGHRSVSWYQQTPGQGLQFLFEYFSETQRNKGNFPGRFSGRQFSNSRSEMNVSTLELGDSALYLCASSLAPSGSVSYNEQFFGPGTRLTVL.